This section outlines one T cell receptor (beta chain) sequence together with its context. The antigen is not known. A second PCR, run for roughly 7 to 12 cycles, used a sample-barcoded 5' primer plus a J-beta primer mix. Tagging of each cDNA molecule was performed by a template-switch adaptor with 12 random nucleotides. TCRdb called the 5' RACE reads again in MiXCR, with one record for every CDR3 protein. The sample shows about a million distinct CDR3 sequences, roughly two fifths of them seen only once. These data are taken from a study of blood T cells in healthy people across ages. General study points: In long-lived donors, naive CD4+ cell counts and diversity exceeded those of aged donors.

The source is a man aged 18 to 30 in good health. Sequencing input: blood.

CDR3 in amino acids: CASSLAGGGLQPQHF. The CDR3, as DNA: TGTGCCAGCAGCTTAGCGGGAGGGGGTCTCCAGCCCCAGCATTTT. This chain joins TRBV7-9 and TRBJ1-5; maybe TRBD1 (6 bases). Trimming took 0 bases from V and 7 from J, leaving 13 bases between them. Germline V gene sequence: CDR1 SEHNR, CDR2 FQNEAQ (reference sequence). The length of the CDR3 is 15 residues.